The clone carrying this T cell receptor (beta chain) was detected many times. Its antigen remains unknown. This sample stems from a study of breast tumors, draining lymph nodes, adjacent tissues. From the multiplex PCR reads, TCRdb called clonotypes with MiXCR, one entry per CDR3 protein. Here the sample spans some 140,000 distinct CDR3 sequences, about 22% being singletons. Axillary draining lymph nodes of breast cancer patients supplied the node samples. Study findings and constraints: Most tumor T cells seemingly derive from lymph node, then expand in tumor. Luminal-like breast cancer showed significantly greater tumor-nontumor repertoire similarity than basal-like breast cancer did. Tumor repertoires ranked between lymph nodes and nontumor tissue in diversity, with V and J gene preferences.

The sequence was obtained from a female donor with breast cancer. Some clones in this sample may be carry-over from other donors' samples. The sequenced sample consisted of axillary lymph node tissue.

This chain's CDR3 is CSVEDGSGAGEQYF. The CDR3 DNA is TGCAGCGTTGAAGATGGGTCAGGGGCGGGCGAGCAGTACTTC. This chain connects TRBV29-1 to TRBJ2-7; D perhaps matches TRBD1 (6 bases). Germline V gene sequence: CDR1 SQVTM, CDR2 ANQGSEA. The CDR3 extends over 14 amino acids. V lost 0 bases and J 6 bases, leaving 15 bases between the germline ends.